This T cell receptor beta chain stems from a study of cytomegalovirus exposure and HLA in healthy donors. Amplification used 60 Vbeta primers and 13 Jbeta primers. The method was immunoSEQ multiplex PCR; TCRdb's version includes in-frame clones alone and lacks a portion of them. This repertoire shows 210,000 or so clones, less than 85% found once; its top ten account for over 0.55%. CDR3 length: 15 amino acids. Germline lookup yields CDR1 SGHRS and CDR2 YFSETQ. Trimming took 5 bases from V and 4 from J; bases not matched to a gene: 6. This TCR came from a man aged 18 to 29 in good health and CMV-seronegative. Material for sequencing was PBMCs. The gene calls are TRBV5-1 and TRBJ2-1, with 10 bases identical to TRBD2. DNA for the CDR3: TGCGCCAGCAGGCAGACTAGCGGGTTGTACAATGAGCAGTTCTTC. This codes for CASRQTSGLYNEQFF.